Listed here are 14 T cell receptor delta chains from one sample, sequenced in a study of gamma-delta T cells after stem cell transplantation. TCRdb called clones anew from the RT-PCR reads with CATT. The table has about 750 delta-chain clones, roughly 10% seen once. What was sequenced was gamma-delta T cells. Source of these receptors: a human donor. It is not recorded whose cells these are; they may come from a transplant donor.

On this clone itself: A far larger clone is a single base away, which makes a read error likely. The same CDR3 arises from other DNA sequences in this sample as well. The chain couples TRDV2 to TRDJ1; 13 positions match TRDD3. CDR3 length: 18 residues. From germline, CDR1 is GEAIGNYY and CDR2 EKD. The CDR3 loop is CACDSLQTGGYAPDKLIF. CDR3 bases: TGTGCCTGTGATAGCCTTCAAACTGGGGGATACGCTCCCGACAAACTCATCTTT.

The chain has TRDV2 and TRDJ1; 13 bases fit TRDD3. Germline CDR1 GEAIGNYY, CDR2 EKD. The CDR3 is 17 amino acids. J lost 0 bases, V lost 2 bases, and 5 bases had no gene match. The CDR3 loop is CACDSLLGDTHTDKLIF. In DNA, the CDR3 is TGTGCCTGTGACAGCCTACTGGGGGATACGCACACCGATAAACTCATCTTT.

About this clone itself: This is likely an artifact of a read error, given a far larger clone one base away. The sample has other DNA sequences that encode this CDR3 too. The chain couples TRDV2 to TRDJ1; 9 bases line up with TRDD3. This CDR3 has 17 amino acids. V lost 0 bases, J lost 2 bases, and 9 bases stayed unmatched. Germline-derived CDR1 and CDR2 are GEAIGNYY and EKD. The CDR3 DNA reads as TGTGCCTGTGACACCGCCGAGGGGGATACCTATACCGATAAACTCATCTTT. This sequence encodes CACDTAEGDTYTDKLIF.

This clone came up a few times. At the DNA level, this CDR3 is encoded by other sequences in the same sample as well. The chain is built from TRDV2 and TRDJ4; possible D gene TRDD3, 6 bases. This CDR3 spans 21 amino acids. The V and J ends lost 0 bases and 5 bases respectively, with 36 bases between them. The V gene's germline CDR1 is GEAIGNYY and CDR2 EKD. This CDR3 is CACDTAVSAGDPDTVYRPLIF. In nucleotides, the CDR3 is TGTGCCTGTGACACCGCGGTTAGTGCTGGGGACCCAGATACGGTTTATAGGCCCCTGATCTTT.

With respect to this clone: A read error may explain this, as a much larger clone is one base away. Other nucleotide sequences in the sample specify the same CDR3. The rearrangement joins TRDV2 to TRDJ1; 13 nucleotides agree with TRDD3. Germline V gene data show CDR1 as GEAIGNYY and CDR2 as EKD. This CDR3 has 16 residues. The CDR3 sequence: CACDSLTGGYADKLIF. CDR3 nucleotides: TGTGCCTGTGATTCCCTTACTGGGGGATACGCCGATAAGCTCATCTTT.

This clone was picked up a small number of times. Given a far larger clone just one base away, this is likely a sequencing read error. CDR3 DNA sequence: TGTGCCTGTGACGCATTAATGGGGGATACGACCGATAAACTCATCTTT. Its translation: CACDALMGDTTDKLIF. The chain couples TRDV2 to TRDJ1; 11 bases align to TRDD3. Trimming removed 3 bases from V and 2 bases from J; junction bases left unmatched: 7. CDR1 and CDR2 (germline): GEAIGNYY, EKD. The CDR3 runs 16 residues.

This clone was picked up a small number of times. The chain links TRDV2 to TRDJ3, with TRDD3 matching 13 bases. There are 21 residues in the CDR3. V gave up 0 bases and J gave up 0 bases; unmatched junction bases: 7. CDR1 is GEAIGNYY, CDR2 EKD, per germline. CDR3 protein: CACDTGTGGYARSWDTRQMFF. The CDR3 DNA sequence: TGTGCCTGTGACACCGGTACTGGGGGATACGCACGCTCCTGGGACACCCGACAGATGTTTTTC.

In its sample, this clone was seen a few times. A read error may account for a junction end that differs from germline. This chain joins TRDV2 and TRDJ1; 8 bases are shared with TRDD3. CDR1 and CDR2 (germline): GEAIGNYY, EKD. This CDR3 region has 19 residues. CDR3 DNA: TGTGCCTGTGGCACTCTACAACTACTGGGGGGCTCGTACACCGATACACTCATCTTT. This translates into CACGTLQLLGGSYTDTLIF.

The sample holds a few counts of this clone. The chain has TRDV1 and TRDJ1; 13 bases agree with TRDD3. Germline assignment: CDR1 TSWWSYY and CDR2 QGS. Trimming cost V 4 bases and J 0 bases; bases outside gene matches: 26. The CDR3 is 24 amino acids. The CDR3 nucleotides are TGTGCTCTTGGGGTCTCAGTTCCTACTCTGACCTACTGGGGGATACGAGGGCACACCGATAAACTCATCTTT. Translation gives CALGVSVPTLTYWGIRGHTDKLIF.

This clone was detected a few times. TCRdb has a much larger clone's protein, which differs at residue 4 from the translation of this DNA, likely because of a read error; what is shown is the protein translated from the DNA. The chain couples TRDV1 to TRDJ1; 12 positions match TRDD3. V shed 7 bases, J shed 3 bases, and the junction held 6 bases outside the gene matches. CDR1 and CDR2 from the germline V gene are TSWWSYY and QGS. The CDR3 contains 15 residues. CDR3 coding DNA: TGTGCTCTTGAGGGGACTGGGGGATACCCCGATAAACTCATCTTT. Residues: CALEGTGGYPDKLIF.

Only a few counts were recorded for this clone. TCRdb's entry gives the protein of a much larger clone, which mismatches this DNA's translation at residue 5, likely from a read error; the protein reported here is translated from the DNA. The chain carries TRDV1 and TRDJ1, with 7 bases identical to TRDD3. Losses at the gene ends were 11 bases for V and 0 bases for J; bases not matched to a gene: 12. The germline CDR1 and CDR2 sequences are TSWWSYY and QGS. This CDR3 spans 15 amino acids. The CDR3 reads CASGVTGGYTDKLIF. The DNA of the CDR3 is TGTGCTAGTGGGGTGACGGGGGGATACACCGATAAACTCATCTTT.

This clone was seen only a few times. The protein given in TCRdb and the translation of the DNA differ at residue 10, and the sequence presented here derives from the DNA. The chain uses TRDV3 and TRDJ1; 9 bases map to TRDD3. The CDR3 loop spans 16 amino acids. CDR1 TVYSNPD and CDR2 GDNSRS come from the germline V gene (reference sequence). J gave up 5 bases and V 2 bases, and 15 bases lay outside the gene matches. CDR3 DNA sequence: TGTGCCTTTCCCTATACCTTACTGGGGGAGGCGGATAAACTCATCTTT. Protein sequence: CAFPYTLLGEADKLIF.

This clone has more than one count but fewer than ten. This chain connects TRDV2 to TRDJ1; 10 nucleotides match TRDD3. CDR1 and CDR2 from the germline V gene are GEAIGNYY and EKD. This CDR3 comprises 24 residues. Trimming took 3 bases from V and 0 from J; bases not matched to a gene: 30. This CDR3 is CACDPVASYSDGLGDNRHTDKLIF. For the CDR3, the DNA is TGTGCCTGTGACCCGGTGGCTTCCTACTCGGACGGGCTGGGGGATAATAGACACACCGATAAACTCATCTTT.

This clone has just a few counts. The sample has other DNA sequences that encode this CDR3 too. This chain uses TRDV2 with TRDJ1; TRDD3 matches at 8 bases. The CDR3 is made up of 21 amino acids. Per the germline V gene, CDR1 is GEAIGNYY and CDR2 is EKD. Trimming removed 0 bases from V and 8 bases from J; junction bases left unmatched: 28. CDR3 in amino acids: CACDTVPGGTSLYPGVDKLIF. The CDR3, as DNA: TGTGCCTGTGACACCGTGCCTGGGGGAACTTCCCTCTACCCGGGGGTCGACAAACTCATCTTT.